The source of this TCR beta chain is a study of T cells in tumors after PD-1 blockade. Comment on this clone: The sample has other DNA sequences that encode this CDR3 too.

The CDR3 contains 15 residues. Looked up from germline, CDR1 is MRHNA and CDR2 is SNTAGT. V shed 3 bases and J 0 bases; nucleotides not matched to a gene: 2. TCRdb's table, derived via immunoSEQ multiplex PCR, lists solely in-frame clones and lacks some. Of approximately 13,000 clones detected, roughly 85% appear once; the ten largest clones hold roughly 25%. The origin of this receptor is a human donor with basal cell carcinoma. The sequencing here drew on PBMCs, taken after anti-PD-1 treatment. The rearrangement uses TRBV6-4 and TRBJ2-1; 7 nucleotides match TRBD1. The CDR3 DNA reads TGTGCCAGCAGTGATGGGGACAGCTCCTACAATGAGCAGTTCTTC. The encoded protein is CASSDGDSSYNEQFF.